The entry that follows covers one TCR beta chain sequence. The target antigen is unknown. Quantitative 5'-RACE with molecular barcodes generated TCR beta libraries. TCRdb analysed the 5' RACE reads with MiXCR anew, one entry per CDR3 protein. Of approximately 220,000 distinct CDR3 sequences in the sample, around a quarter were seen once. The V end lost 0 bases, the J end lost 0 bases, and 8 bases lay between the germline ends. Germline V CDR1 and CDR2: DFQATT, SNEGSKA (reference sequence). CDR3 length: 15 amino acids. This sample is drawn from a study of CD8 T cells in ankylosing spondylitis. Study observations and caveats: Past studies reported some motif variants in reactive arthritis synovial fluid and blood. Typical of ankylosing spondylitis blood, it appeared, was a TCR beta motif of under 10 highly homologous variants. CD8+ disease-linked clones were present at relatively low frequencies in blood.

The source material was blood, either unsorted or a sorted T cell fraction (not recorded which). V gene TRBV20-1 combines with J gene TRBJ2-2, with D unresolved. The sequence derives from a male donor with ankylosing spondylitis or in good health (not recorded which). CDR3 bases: TGCAGTGCTAGAGACTCCGATGCGAACACCGGGGAGCTGTTTTTT. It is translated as CSARDSDANTGELFF.